This is a list of T cell receptor beta chains from one sample in a study of shared clonotypes between healthy human individuals. Libraries were prepared by immunoSEQ multiplex PCR; TCRdb keeps only in-frame clonotypes and omits some of them. The profile covers 550,000 to 750,000 clones, with less than 97% appearing a single time and 0.085% to 0.11% taken by the ten largest. Sequencing was carried out using naive CD8+ T cells sorted from blood. All receptors derive from a woman in her thirties in good health. CDR3s leave out the opening cysteine and the closing phenylalanine or tryptophan. The order of the fields is V gene, J gene, CDR3 length, CDR3 protein.

TRBV28,TRBJ1-5,13,ASSLRRGSNQPQH
TRBV19,TRBJ2-7,12,ASRDGGSWYEQY
TRBV5-4,TRBJ2-3,13,ASSPSPLNTDTQY
TRBV28,TRBJ2-7,12,ASSPHKFSYEQY
TRBV19,TRBJ2-1,17,ASSIGLAGLLSSYNEQF
TRBV23-1,TRBJ2-3,13,ASSSVDRGPDTQY
TRBV2,TRBJ1-5,12,ASSYRDNNQPQH
TRBV11-3,TRBJ2-1,12,ASSLGGSYNEQF
TRBV19,TRBJ2-7,13,ASSIWARGGHEQY
TRBV10-3,TRBJ1-3,16,AISDPGRDSYSGNTIY
TRBV10-3,TRBJ2-2,12,AILAVENTGELF
TRBV5-6,TRBJ2-7,12,ASSGELAGGDQD
TRBV27,TRBJ2-2,12,ASQPGLNTGELF
TRBV27,TRBJ2-7,12,ASPTLRGTYEQY
TRBV10-1,TRBJ2-2,13,ASSESESLPGELF
TRBV7-9,TRBJ1-4,15,ASSGQGRVATNEKLF
TRBV9,TRBJ1-3,12,ASSATGVGNTIY
TRBV19,TRBJ2-4,13,ASSIEGRGGGIQY
TRBV4-1,TRBJ2-3,8,ASSQITGY
TRBV28,TRBJ2-7,12,ASSLLAGEYEQY